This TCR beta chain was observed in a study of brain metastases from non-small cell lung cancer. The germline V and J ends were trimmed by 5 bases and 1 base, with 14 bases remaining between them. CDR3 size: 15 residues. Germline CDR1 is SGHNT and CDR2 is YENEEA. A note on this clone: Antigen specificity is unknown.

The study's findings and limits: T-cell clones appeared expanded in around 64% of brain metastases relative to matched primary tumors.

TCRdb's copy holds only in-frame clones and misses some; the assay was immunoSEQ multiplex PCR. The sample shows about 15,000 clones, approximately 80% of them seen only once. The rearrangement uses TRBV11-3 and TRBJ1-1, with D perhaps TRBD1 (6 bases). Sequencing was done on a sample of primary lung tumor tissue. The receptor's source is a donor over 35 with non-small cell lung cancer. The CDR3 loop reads CASSAAGTQNTEAFF. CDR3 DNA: TGTGCCAGCAGCGCCGCCGGGACACAGAACACTGAAGCTTTCTTT.